These 22 T cell receptor beta chains share one sample of origin, sequenced in a study of cytomegalovirus exposure and HLA in healthy donors. PCR employed 60 Vbeta and 13 Jbeta primers. The data were produced by immunoSEQ multiplex PCR, yet TCRdb's version contains in-frame clones alone and is incomplete. The table has some 170,000 clones, approximately 72% seen once. The specimen sequenced was PBMCs. Receptors originate from a human donor in good health.

The chain recombines TRBV6-1 with TRBJ1-1; unclear D gene. The CDR3 extends over 14 amino acids. The ends were cut back, 8 bases at V and 4 bases at J, with 17 bases in the middle. Germline-derived CDR1 and CDR2 are MNHNS and SASEGT. DNA of the CDR3: TGTGCCAGCGGAGTAAGCCTAACGGGCACTGAAGCTTTCTTT. This codes for CASGVSLTGTEAFF.

The gene calls are TRBV25-1 and TRBJ2-3, with D perhaps matching TRBD2 (6 bases). Trimming cost V 7 bases and J 3 bases, with 17 bases left between them. From germline, CDR1 is MGHDK and CDR2 SYGVNS. The CDR3 consists of 15 residues. The CDR3 spells CASTHGRGPTDTQYF. The CDR3 DNA sequence: TGTGCCAGCACCCATGGGCGGGGACCGACAGATACGCAGTATTTT.

The V call is TRBV6-6, the J call TRBJ2-2; 7 bases align to TRBD2. The junction had 4 bases not matched to a gene; V was cut back by 2 bases and J by 1 base. The CDR3 contains 16 residues. CDR1 and CDR2 from the germline V gene are MNHNY and SVGAGI (reference sequence). CDR3 residues: CASSYLPGGNTGELFF. CDR3 nucleotide sequence: TGTGCCAGCAGTTACCTCCCGGGAGGGAACACCGGGGAGCTGTTTTTT.

This clone was found a few times. The chain employs TRBV29-1 and TRBJ2-7; 14 bases align to TRBD2. The CDR3 has 21 residues. The J segment lost 3 bases and the V segment lost 0 bases, leaving 19 bases of the junction unmatched. The germline V gene encodes CDR1 SQVTM and CDR2 ANQGSEA. The CDR3 DNA follows: TGCAGCGTTGAAGATTTTCCCGCGACTAGCGGGGGGGGCCGGAGCCTCTACGAGCAGTACTTC. Amino acid sequence: CSVEDFPATSGGGRSLYEQYF.

The chain couples TRBV19 to TRBJ1-5; 8 bases match TRBD1. Germline V CDR1 and CDR2: LNHDA, SQIVND (reference sequence). J lost 5 bases, V lost 7 bases, and 10 bases had no gene match. CDR3 length equals 15 residues. CDR3 region: CASTPRGQGDQPQHF. The CDR3 DNA follows: TGTGCCAGTACCCCTAGAGGACAGGGAGATCAGCCCCAGCATTTT.

The chain is built from TRBV7-2 and TRBJ2-1; TRBD2 agrees at 8 bases. CDR1 is SGHTA and CDR2 is FQGNSA in the germline V gene. V was pared by 2 bases and J by 3 bases, with 3 bases of the junction left unmatched. There are 15 residues in the CDR3. The CDR3 nucleotides are TGTGCCAGCAGCTTATGGCGGGGGGACTACAATGAGCAGTTCTTC. It codes for CASSLWRGDYNEQFF.

The V call is TRBV7-2, the J call TRBJ2-7; 11 nucleotides align to TRBD1. Germline CDR1 and CDR2: SGHTA and FQGNSA. The junction had 3 bases not matched to a gene; V was cut back by 4 bases and J by 4 bases. The CDR3 is 14 amino acids. The CDR3 spells CASSSGTGGYEQYF. The CDR3 nucleotides read TGTGCCAGCAGCTCCGGGACAGGGGGATACGAGCAGTACTTC. Looking up the rest from reference TRBV7-2 and TRBJ2-7 gives the full variable domain: GAGVSQSPSNKVTEKGKDVELRCDPISGHTALYWYRQSLGQGLEFLIYFQGNSAPDKSGLPSDRFSAERTGGSVSTLTIQRTQQEDSAVYLCASSSGTGGYEQYFGPGTRLTVT.

V and J are TRBV5-5 and TRBJ2-2; 16 nucleotides line up with TRBD2. Unmatched junction bases numbered 5, after V lost 4 bases and J lost 5 bases. Germline CDR1 and CDR2: SGHKS and YYEKEE (reference sequence). The CDR3 loop spans 17 amino acids. The CDR3 DNA reads as TGTGCCAGCAGCGGGACTAGCGGGGGGGCATTTACCGGGGAGCTGTTTTTT. Translation: CASSGTSGGAFTGELFF.

This clone has just one count. The V gene is TRBV27, the J gene TRBJ1-1; D not certain. The germline V gene encodes CDR1 MNHEY and CDR2 SMNVEV (reference sequence). This CDR3 is built from 13 residues. The ends were cut back, 5 bases at V and 0 bases at J, with 7 bases in the middle. The CDR3, as DNA: TGTGCCAGCAGTCCCCTCCTGAACACTGAAGCTTTCTTT. Translated, it gives CASSPLLNTEAFF.

This clone has just a few counts. The rearrangement joins TRBV7-9 to TRBJ2-1, with 8 bases matching TRBD1. The CDR3 consists of 15 residues. J was trimmed by 6 bases and V by 1 base; bases with no gene match: 5. The V gene's germline CDR1 is SEHNR and CDR2 FQNEAQ (reference sequence). CDR3 sequence reads: CASSLGGTGGNEQFF. The CDR3 DNA follows: TGTGCCAGCAGCTTAGGGGGGACAGGCGGCAATGAGCAGTTCTTC. Based on the CDR3 plus reference TRBV7-9 and TRBJ2-1, the full variable domain is DTGVSQNPRHKITKRGQNVTFRCDPISEHNRLYWYRQTLGQGPEFLTYFQNEAQLEKSRLLSDRFSAERPKGSFSTLEIQRTEQGDSAMYLCASSLGGTGGNEQFFGPGTRLTVL.

J is TRBJ2-7 and V is TRBV2, with TRBD2 as a possible D gene (5 bases). The germline CDR1 and CDR2 sequences are SNHLY and FYNNEI. The germline V and J ends were trimmed by 8 bases and 6 bases, with 8 bases remaining between them. CDR3 length: 10 amino acids. CDR3 sequence: CASGECEQYF. DNA of the CDR3: TGTGCCAGCGGGGAGTGCGAGCAGTACTTC.

This clone was counted a few times. The chain combines TRBV7-2 with TRBJ2-5; 7 bases are a match to TRBD2. CDR1 and CDR2 (germline): SGHTA, FQGNSA. Unmatched junction bases numbered 11, after V lost 5 bases and J lost 5 bases. The CDR3 consists of 15 residues. As DNA, the CDR3 is TGTGCCAGCAGCCCTCGGCGGGGGAGGGATGAGACCCAGTACTTC. It specifies CASSPRRGRDETQYF. Drawing the rest from reference TRBV7-2 and TRBJ2-5, the complete variable domain is GAGVSQSPSNKVTEKGKDVELRCDPISGHTALYWYRQSLGQGLEFLIYFQGNSAPDKSGLPSDRFSAERTGGSVSTLTIQRTQQEDSAVYLCASSPRRGRDETQYFGPGTRLLVL.

The chain has TRBV10-1 and TRBJ1-5, with no clear D. V was pared by 0 bases and J by 1 base, with 13 bases between. This CDR3 spans 17 amino acids. Germline values: CDR1 WNHNN, CDR2 SYGVQD (reference sequence). The CDR3 coding sequence is TGCGCCAGCAGTGAGTCGAGGCGGCCTGCGAGCAATCAGCCCCAGCATTTT. This codes for CASSESRRPASNQPQHF.

The chain carries TRBV9 and TRBJ2-2; 8 nucleotides align to TRBD1. This CDR3 spans 16 amino acids. CDR1 and CDR2 (germline): SGDLS, YYNGEE. The trim removed 0 bases at V and 1 base at J, leaving 2 bases unmatched. Here the CDR3 reads CASSVAQGGNTGELFF. The DNA for the CDR3 is TGTGCCAGCAGCGTAGCACAGGGGGGGAACACCGGGGAGCTGTTTTTT.

This chain links TRBV6-5 with TRBJ2-7; tentatively, D is TRBD1 (6 bases). This CDR3 is built from 12 residues. V lost 6 bases to trimming and J lost 6 bases, with 12 bases between them. Germline CDR1 reads MNHEY; CDR2 reads SVGAGI. Here the CDR3 DNA reads TGTGCCAGCAGACCCGAAGGGGGCGAGCAGTACTTC. This gives the protein CASRPEGGEQYF.

This chain links TRBV7-2 with TRBJ2-2; 7 bases are shared with TRBD1. The J segment lost 4 bases and the V segment lost 4 bases, leaving 3 bases of the junction unmatched. CDR3 length: 14 residues. Germline CDR1 is SGHTA and CDR2 is FQGNSA. CDR3 in amino acids: CASSSTGVTGELFF. CDR3 DNA: TGTGCCAGCAGCTCCACAGGGGTCACCGGGGAGCTGTTTTTT.

The chain uses TRBV10-3 and TRBJ2-1, with a weak D call TRBD1 (6 bases). This CDR3 spans 14 amino acids. Trimming cost V 4 bases and J 8 bases, with 15 bases left between them. Germline CDR1 reads ENHRY; CDR2 reads SYGVKD. The CDR3 protein is CAISVDSRGDEQFF. The CDR3 nucleotides are TGTGCCATCAGTGTGGACAGTCGAGGCGATGAGCAGTTCTTC.

The CDR3 sequence is CASSQVAGTGHSPLHF. The CDR3 DNA is TGCGCCAGCAGCCAAGTTGCCGGGACAGGGCATTCACCCCTCCACTTT. The chain uses TRBV4-1 and TRBJ1-6, with 9 bases matching TRBD1. The V gene's germline CDR1 is MGHRA and CDR2 YSYEKL. Germline trimming cut 1 base from V and 8 bases from J; bases unmatched to any gene: 6. CDR3 length: 16 residues.

This clone was counted a few times. V usage is TRBV14 and J usage is TRBJ1-1; 8 nucleotides match TRBD1. The CDR3 runs to 15 residues. Germline V gene sequence: CDR1 SGHDN, CDR2 FVKESK. The V segment lost 5 bases and the J segment 6 bases; nucleotides outside the gene matches: 11. The CDR3 region is CASSLTTGVFAEAFF. CDR3 nucleotide sequence: TGTGCCAGCAGCTTGACGACAGGGGTCTTCGCTGAAGCTTTCTTT.

The genes are TRBV19 and TRBJ1-6; TRBD1 might be the D (6 bases). The CDR3 spans 14 residues. Trimming removed 7 bases at V and 8 bases at J, with 15 bases between. Germline assignment: CDR1 LNHDA and CDR2 SQIVND (reference sequence). CDR3 DNA sequence: TGTGCCAGTAACCCCACACAGGGTTATTCACCCCTCCACTTT. This gives the protein CASNPTQGYSPLHF.

The CDR3 protein is CASSENQGGNSPLHF. The CDR3 nucleotides are TGTGCCAGCAGCGAGAACCAGGGTGGGAATTCACCCCTCCACTTT. The chain recombines TRBV9 with TRBJ1-6; D may be TRBD1 (5 bases). This CDR3 is built from 15 residues. Trimming took off 3 bases at V and 7 bases at J, with 14 bases between the two ends. Germline CDR1 reads SGDLS; CDR2 reads YYNGEE.

This clone was observed a handful of times. This chain's CDR3 is CASSLGVSRDNEQFF. The CDR3 DNA follows: TGCGCCAGCAGCTTGGGAGTCTCCCGCGACAATGAGCAGTTCTTC. The J gene is TRBJ2-1, the V gene TRBV5-1, with D uncertain. Germline assignment: CDR1 SGHRS and CDR2 YFSETQ. Trimming shortened V by 0 bases and J by 5 bases, and 12 bases separated the two germline ends. This CDR3 has 15 residues.